Below, 7 T cell receptor beta chains from the same sample are listed, as sequenced in a study of control samples from healthy donors and cancer patients. The repertoire was sequenced with immunoSEQ multiplex PCR; TCRdb's copy has only in-frame clones and lacks some. The table has 170,000 or so clones, around 92% seen once; the top ten hold just over 2%. Sequenced input: blood. Receptors originate from a woman aged 40 to 50 in good health.

V is TRBV29-1 and J is TRBJ1-3; D is undetermined. Trimming cost V 0 bases and J 4 bases, with 4 bases left between them. There are 12 residues in the CDR3. CDR1 and CDR2 from the germline V gene are SQVTM and ANQGSEA. DNA of the CDR3: TGCAGCGTTGAAGAGTGGGGAAACACCATATATTTT. This translates into CSVEEWGNTIYF.

This clone has a single count. The chain's CDR3 is CASSFKQRTDGYTF. DNA for the CDR3: TGCGCCAGCAGCTTTAAACAACGAACTGATGGCTACACCTTC. The rearrangement links TRBV5-1 to TRBJ1-2, with no clear D. Per germline, CDR1 SGHRS and CDR2 YFSETQ. The CDR3 has 14 residues. Deletions cut 2 bases from V and 6 bases from J, with 14 bases between. Drawing the rest from reference TRBV5-1 and TRBJ1-2, the complete variable domain is KAGVTQTPRYLIKTRGQQVTLSCSPISGHRSVSWYQQTPGQGLQFLFEYFSETQRNKGNFPGRFSGRQFSNSRSEMNVSTLELGDSALYLCASSFKQRTDGYTFGSGTRLTVV.

The rearrangement uses TRBV12-5 and TRBJ2-3, with D perhaps TRBD1 or TRBD2 (5 bases each). The CDR3 is 14 residues long. The V and J ends lost 5 bases and 0 bases respectively, with 9 bases between them. Germline V lookup: CDR1 LGHNT, CDR2 FRNRAP. This CDR3 reads CASGRGASTDTQYF. As DNA, the CDR3 is TGTGCTAGTGGTCGGGGCGCCAGCACAGATACGCAGTATTTT.

This sequence joins TRBV10-3 and TRBJ2-5; a weak D match, TRBD2 (6 bases). Germline assignment: CDR1 ENHRY and CDR2 SYGVKD. The CDR3 covers 12 residues. Trimming left V 10 bases short and J 3 bases short, with 12 bases between. CDR3: CATGSGEETQYF. In DNA, the CDR3 is TGTGCCACCGGGTCGGGGGAAGAGACCCAGTACTTC.

This clone was detected a few times. This chain joins TRBV7-9 and TRBJ1-4; 8 bases line up with TRBD1. Trimming at V came to 7 bases and at J to 10 bases, leaving 8 bases not matched to a gene. Per the germline V gene, CDR1 is SEHNR and CDR2 is FQNEAQ (reference sequence). CDR3 length: 13 residues. CDR3: CASNSEGTGKLFF. Here the CDR3 DNA reads TGTGCCAGCAATTCGGAAGGGACAGGAAAACTGTTTTTT.

The rearrangement links TRBV11-3 to TRBJ1-1; tentative D call: TRBD1 (5 bases). V dropped 1 base and J dropped 4 bases, with 13 bases sitting between them. CDR3 length: 15 residues. The germline gives CDR1 SGHNT, CDR2 YENEEA. CDR3 in amino acids: CASSLGTSMGTEAFF. The CDR3 coding sequence is TGTGCCAGCAGCTTAGGGACATCGATGGGCACTGAAGCTTTCTTT.

The gene calls are TRBV4-1 and TRBJ1-6; maybe TRBD1 (5 bases). The CDR3 is made up of 15 amino acids. V was clipped by 4 bases and J by 13 bases, with 20 bases between them. The V gene's germline CDR1 is MGHRA and CDR2 YSYEKL. The DNA for the CDR3 is TGCGCCAGCAGCCCGGGACGCTCACTTAGGACGCCCCTCCACTTT. This translates into CASSPGRSLRTPLHF.